Listed here are 21 T cell receptor beta chains from one sample, sequenced in a study of identical twins. TCRdb passed the 5' RACE reads through MiXCR, listing each CDR3 protein once. The table lists some 710,000 distinct CDR3 sequences, over 5% of them singletons. Material for sequencing was naive T cells sorted from blood. The receptors were sampled from a man aged 18 to 29 in good health.

This chain links TRBV20-1 with TRBJ2-1, with TRBD2 as a possible D gene (6 bases). V gave up 1 base and J gave up 15 bases, with 13 bases separating them. The germline V gene has CDR1 DFQATT and CDR2 SNEGSKA (reference sequence). The CDR3 loop spans 11 amino acids. The CDR3 here is CSARGNTEGFF. The CDR3 nucleotides are TGCAGTGCTAGAGGCAATACGGAGGGGTTCTTC.

This clonotype was recorded many times. The chain uses TRBV20-1 and TRBJ2-7; either TRBD1 or TRBD2 may supply D (6 bases each). There are 11 residues in the CDR3. Trimming left V 6 bases short and J 5 bases short, with 11 bases between. Germline V gives CDR1 DFQATT, CDR2 SNEGSKA (reference sequence). In DNA form, the CDR3 reads TGCAGTGCCGACGGGGGCCACGAGCAGTACTTC. This gives the protein CSADGGHEQYF.

This clonotype was detected ten times or more. The rearrangement links TRBV12-3 or TRBV12-4 to TRBJ2-7; no clear D. There are 12 residues in the CDR3. Trimming removed 3 bases at V and 6 bases at J, with 9 bases between. In nucleotides, the CDR3 is TGTGCCAGCAGTTTCGCAGGTGGCGAGCAGTACGTC. Translated, it gives CASSFAGGEQYV.

This clonotype was counted at least ten times. The chain links TRBV7-9 to TRBJ1-4, with TRBD1 as a possible D gene (5 bases). Germline V gene data show CDR1 as SEHNR and CDR2 as FQNEAQ (reference sequence). V lost 7 bases to trimming and J lost 5 bases, with 17 bases between them. The CDR3 extends over 15 amino acids. CDR3 sequence: CASTATGTVNEKLFF. The CDR3 region has the DNA TGTGCCAGCACCGCCACCGGGACGGTCAATGAAAAACTGTTTTTT.

In this sample, this clonotype turned up a few times. The chain joins TRBV4-3 to TRBJ1-1; D uncertain. This CDR3 comprises 17 residues. Germline V CDR1 and CDR2: LGHNA, YSLEER. Trimming took off 0 bases at V and 5 bases at J, with 19 bases between the two ends. CDR3 DNA: TGCGCCAGCAGCCAAGATACCAGTCCGACGGGTGGGACTGAAGCTTTCTTT. Translating gives CASSQDTSPTGGTEAFF.

The V and J genes are TRBV15 and TRBJ2-1, with 9 positions matching TRBD2. CDR3 length: 16 amino acids. The V segment lost 5 bases and the J segment 5 bases; nucleotides outside the gene matches: 10. Germline lookup yields CDR1 LNHNV and CDR2 YYDKDF (reference sequence). The CDR3, as DNA: TGTGCCACCAGCGGAAAACGTAGCGGGAGTAACAATGAGCAGTTCTTC. Protein product: CATSGKRSGSNNEQFF.

The genes are TRBV11-1 and TRBJ2-6; D is unresolved. CDR1 and CDR2 (germline): SGHAT, FQDESV (reference sequence). Deletions cut 2 bases from V and 0 bases from J, with 14 bases between. There are 18 residues in the CDR3. CDR3 coding DNA: TGTGCCAGCAGCTTAACCGGGCGTCCGAGCTCTGGGGCCAACGTCCTGACTTTC. It is translated as CASSLTGRPSSGANVLTF.

The chain has TRBV12-5 and TRBJ2-7; a possible D gene is TRBD1 (5 bases). Per germline, CDR1 LGHNT and CDR2 FRNRAP. V was shortened by 7 bases and J by 0 bases, with 10 bases between the two germline ends. The length of the CDR3 is 13 residues. The CDR3 nucleotides are TGTGCTAGTGCTTCAGGGAACTCCTACGAGCAGTACTTC. This gives the protein CASASGNSYEQYF.

This clonotype was seen a few times. The J gene is TRBJ2-1, the V gene TRBV24-1; TRBD2 matches 9 bases. V trimming: 6 bases; J trimming: 8 bases; junction bases outside the gene matches: 7. The CDR3 spans 14 residues. Per germline, CDR1 KGHDR and CDR2 SFDVKD. CDR3 nucleotides: TGTGCCACCAGTTCCCTAGCGGGATCCGATGAGCAGTTCTTC. This sequence encodes CATSSLAGSDEQFF.

This clonotype was counted many times. The chain carries TRBV29-1 and TRBJ1-2; D remains unclear. The ends were cut back, 1 base at V and 5 bases at J, with 5 bases in the middle. Germline CDR1 is SQVTM and CDR2 is ANQGSEA. CDR3 length: 11 amino acids. DNA for the CDR3: TGCAGCGTTGAAGGGGGTTATGGCTACACCTTC. Translation: CSVEGGYGYTF. The variable domain in full, with the rest retrieved from reference TRBV29-1 and TRBJ1-2, is SAVISQKPSRDICQRGTSLTIQCQVDSQVTMMFWYRQQPGQSLTLIATANQGSEATYESGFVIDKFPISRPNLTFSTLTVSNMSPEDSSIYLCSVEGGYGYTFGSGTRLTVV.

This clonotype came up many times. This chain joins TRBV29-1 and TRBJ2-1; D uncertain. Trimming cost V 4 bases and J 3 bases, with 10 bases left between them. CDR1 and CDR2 (germline): SQVTM, ANQGSEA. This CDR3 has 13 residues. The CDR3 DNA sequence: TGCAGCGTTGCTCTGGATTACTACAATGAGCAGTTCTTC. Protein product: CSVALDYYNEQFF.

There are a few counts of this clonotype. The V call is TRBV12-3 or TRBV12-4, the J call TRBJ2-7, with 12 bases that match TRBD2. The ends lost 2 bases at V and 8 bases at J; junction bases unmatched: 4. The CDR3 extends over 14 amino acids. The chain's CDR3 is CASSLSSGRAQQYV. The DNA of the CDR3 is TGTGCCAGCAGTTTATCTAGCGGGAGGGCCCAGCAGTACGTC.

The V call is TRBV19, the J call TRBJ2-7, with D hard to call. The CDR3 covers 15 residues. Trimming removed 7 bases at V and 0 bases at J, with 16 bases between. Germline V gives CDR1 LNHDA, CDR2 SQIVND (reference sequence). CDR3 sequence reads: CASNPGGVYSYEQYF. The CDR3 bases are TGTGCCAGTAACCCCGGCGGTGTATACTCCTACGAGCAGTACTTC.

This clonotype was detected a few times. The J gene is TRBJ2-7, the V gene TRBV29-1, with TRBD2 matching 10 bases. Trimming took 0 bases from V and 4 from J; bases not matched to a gene: 6. The CDR3 contains 15 residues. The germline V gene has CDR1 SQVTM and CDR2 ANQGSEA. The DNA of the CDR3 is TGCAGCGTTGAAGATGGGATAGCGGGAGGATACGAGCAGTACTTC. The encoded protein is CSVEDGIAGGYEQYF.

This clonotype was seen more than once but under ten times. The CDR3 DNA reads TGTGCCAGCAGCTTTAACCGGGACCGGATTTACGAGCAGTACTTC. As protein: CASSFNRDRIYEQYF. The chain carries TRBV7-2 and TRBJ2-7, with D perhaps being TRBD1 or TRBD2 (5 bases each). Deletions cut 3 bases from V and 4 bases from J, with 16 bases between. This CDR3 has 15 residues. From germline, CDR1 is SGHTA and CDR2 FQGNSA.

This clonotype has ten or more counts. The V gene is TRBV12-3 or TRBV12-4, the J gene TRBJ2-3; D might be TRBD2 (5 bases). The length of the CDR3 is 18 residues. V lost 1 base, J lost 0 bases, and 17 bases lay in between. Written as DNA, the CDR3 is TGTGCCAGCAGTTTAGGCCCTGGACTGGGCGCTAGCACAGATACGCAGTATTTT. Translating gives CASSLGPGLGASTDTQYF.

This clonotype showed up just a few times. The rearrangement links TRBV5-1 to TRBJ2-3; the D is unclear. V was cut by 4 bases and J by 5 bases, with 8 bases left in between. CDR3 size: 12 residues. Germline V gene data show CDR1 as SGHRS and CDR2 as YFSETQ. The CDR3 DNA reads as TGCGCCAGCAGCGAACAGTTAGATACGCAGTATTTT. As protein: CASSEQLDTQYF.

This clonotype occurred many times. The V gene is TRBV6-4, the J gene TRBJ2-1; D might be TRBD1 (6 bases). V gave up 10 bases and J gave up 4 bases, with 17 bases separating them. Looked up from germline, CDR1 is MRHNA and CDR2 is SNTAGT. The CDR3 runs 14 residues. The CDR3 DNA is TGTGCCACCTCTGCAGGGGCCCGATACAATGAGCAGTTCTTC. Amino acids: CATSAGARYNEQFF.

The rearrangement links TRBV11-1 to TRBJ2-6, with D uncertain. Germline values: CDR1 SGHAT, CDR2 FQDESV (reference sequence). The germline V and J ends were trimmed by 3 bases and 2 bases, with 5 bases remaining between them. CDR3 length equals 14 residues. This CDR3 reads CASSFRPGANVLTF. CDR3 nucleotide sequence: TGTGCCAGCAGCTTCCGGCCTGGGGCCAACGTCCTGACTTTC.

This clonotype showed up many times. The chain is built from TRBV20-1 and TRBJ1-5; no clear D. The CDR3 length is 13 residues. Germline lookup yields CDR1 DFQATT and CDR2 SNEGSKA (reference sequence). V was clipped by 1 base and J by 5 bases, with 9 bases between them. The CDR3 DNA reads TGCAGTGCTAGAGCCGGCTTGGATCAGCCCCAGCATTTT. This gives the protein CSARAGLDQPQHF.

This clonotype was found a few times. The rearrangement joins TRBV11-2 to TRBJ2-6; unclear D gene. This CDR3 spans 15 amino acids. Per germline, CDR1 SGHAT and CDR2 FQNNGV. V was clipped by 5 bases and J by 2 bases, with 10 bases between them. DNA of the CDR3: TGTGCCAGCAGCAAACGCGGACCTGGGGCCAACGTCCTGACTTTC. It specifies CASSKRGPGANVLTF.